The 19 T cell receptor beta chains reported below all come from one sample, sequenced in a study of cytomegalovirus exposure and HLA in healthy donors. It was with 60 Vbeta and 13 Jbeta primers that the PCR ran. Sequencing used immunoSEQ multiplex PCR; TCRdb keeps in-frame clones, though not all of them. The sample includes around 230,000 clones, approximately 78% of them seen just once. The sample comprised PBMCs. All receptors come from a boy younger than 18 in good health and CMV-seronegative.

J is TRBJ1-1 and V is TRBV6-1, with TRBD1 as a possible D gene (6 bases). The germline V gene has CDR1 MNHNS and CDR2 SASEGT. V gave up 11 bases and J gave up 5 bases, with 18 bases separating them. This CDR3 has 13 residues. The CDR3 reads CACRRVRGTEAFF. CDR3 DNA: TGTGCCTGCCGTCGGGTAAGGGGGACTGAAGCTTTCTTT.

Written as DNA, the CDR3 is TGCGCCAGCAGCCAGCCAAGGACAGCTTCTAACTATGGCTACACCTTC. Its protein product is CASSQPRTASNYGYTF. V gene TRBV4-1 combines with J gene TRBJ1-2; D might be TRBD1 (6 bases). This CDR3 spans 16 amino acids. Germline CDR1 MGHRA, CDR2 YSYEKL. The V end lost 3 bases, the J end lost 0 bases, and 14 bases lay between the germline ends.

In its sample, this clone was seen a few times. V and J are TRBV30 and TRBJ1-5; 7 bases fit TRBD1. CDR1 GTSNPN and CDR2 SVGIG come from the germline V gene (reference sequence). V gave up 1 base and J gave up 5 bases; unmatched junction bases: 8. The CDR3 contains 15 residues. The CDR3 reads CAWSETYRGDQPQHF. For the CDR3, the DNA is TGTGCCTGGAGTGAAACATACAGGGGAGATCAGCCCCAGCATTTT. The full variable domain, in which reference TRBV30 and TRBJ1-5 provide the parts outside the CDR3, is SQTIHQWPATLVQPVGSPLSLECTVEGTSNPNLYWYRQAAGRGLQLLFYSVGIGQISSEVPQNLSASRPQDRQFILSSKKLLLSDSGFYLCAWSETYRGDQPQHFGDGTRLSIL.

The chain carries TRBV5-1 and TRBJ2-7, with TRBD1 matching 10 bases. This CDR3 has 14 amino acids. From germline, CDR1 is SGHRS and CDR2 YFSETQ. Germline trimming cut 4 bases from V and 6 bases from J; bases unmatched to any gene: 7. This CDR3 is CASSPRTGGGEQYF. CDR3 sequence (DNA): TGCGCCAGCAGCCCAAGGACAGGGGGGGGCGAGCAGTACTTC.

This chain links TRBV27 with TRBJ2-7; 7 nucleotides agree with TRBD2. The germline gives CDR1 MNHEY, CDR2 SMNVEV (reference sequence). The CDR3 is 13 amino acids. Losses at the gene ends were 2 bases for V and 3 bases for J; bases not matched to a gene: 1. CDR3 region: CASSLKRDYEQYF. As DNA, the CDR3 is TGTGCCAGCAGTTTAAAGCGGGACTACGAGCAGTACTTC.

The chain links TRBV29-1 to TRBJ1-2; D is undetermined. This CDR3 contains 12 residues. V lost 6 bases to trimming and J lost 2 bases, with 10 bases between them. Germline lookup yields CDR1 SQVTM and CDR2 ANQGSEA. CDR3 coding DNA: TGCAGCGTCGGAACAGTGAACTATGGCTACACCTTC. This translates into CSVGTVNYGYTF.

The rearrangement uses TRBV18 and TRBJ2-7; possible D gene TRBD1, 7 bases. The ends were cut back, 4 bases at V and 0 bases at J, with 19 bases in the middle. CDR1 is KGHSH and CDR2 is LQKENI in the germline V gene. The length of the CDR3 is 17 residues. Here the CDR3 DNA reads TGTGCCAGCTCACGGCAGGGGGGATCCACAAGCTCCTACGAGCAGTACTTC. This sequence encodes CASSRQGGSTSSYEQYF.

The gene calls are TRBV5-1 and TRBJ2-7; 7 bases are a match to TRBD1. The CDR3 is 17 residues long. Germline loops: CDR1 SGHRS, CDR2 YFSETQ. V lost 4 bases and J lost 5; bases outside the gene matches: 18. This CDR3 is CASSRTSTGNFWDEQYF. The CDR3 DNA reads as TGCGCCAGCAGCCGGACCTCGACAGGGAACTTCTGGGACGAGCAGTACTTC.

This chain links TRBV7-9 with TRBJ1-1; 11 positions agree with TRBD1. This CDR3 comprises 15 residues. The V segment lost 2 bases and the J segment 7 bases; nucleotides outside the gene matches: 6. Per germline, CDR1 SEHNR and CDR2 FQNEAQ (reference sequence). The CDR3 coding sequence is TGTGCCAGCAGCTTATCCGGGACAGGGGGAGGTGAAGCTTTCTTT. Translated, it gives CASSLSGTGGGEAFF.

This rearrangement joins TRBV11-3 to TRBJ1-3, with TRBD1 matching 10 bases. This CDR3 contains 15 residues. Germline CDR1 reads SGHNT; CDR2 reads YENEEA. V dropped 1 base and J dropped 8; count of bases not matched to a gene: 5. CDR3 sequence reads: CASSLAPGTGDTIYF. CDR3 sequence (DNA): TGTGCCAGCAGCTTAGCACCCGGGACAGGGGACACCATATATTTT.

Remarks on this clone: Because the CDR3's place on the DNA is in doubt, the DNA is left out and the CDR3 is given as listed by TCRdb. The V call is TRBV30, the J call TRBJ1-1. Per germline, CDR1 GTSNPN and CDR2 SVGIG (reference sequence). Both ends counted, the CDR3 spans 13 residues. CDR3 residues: CAWSLERDTEAFF.

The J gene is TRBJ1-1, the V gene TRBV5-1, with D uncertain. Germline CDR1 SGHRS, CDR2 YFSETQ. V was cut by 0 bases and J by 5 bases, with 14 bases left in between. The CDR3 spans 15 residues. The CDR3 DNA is TGCGCCAGCAGCTTGGCCCAGGTCCAGCGGACTGAAGCTTTCTTT. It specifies CASSLAQVQRTEAFF. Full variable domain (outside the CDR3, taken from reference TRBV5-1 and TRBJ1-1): KAGVTQTPRYLIKTRGQQVTLSCSPISGHRSVSWYQQTPGQGLQFLFEYFSETQRNKGNFPGRFSGRQFSNSRSEMNVSTLELGDSALYLCASSLAQVQRTEAFFGQGTRLTVV.

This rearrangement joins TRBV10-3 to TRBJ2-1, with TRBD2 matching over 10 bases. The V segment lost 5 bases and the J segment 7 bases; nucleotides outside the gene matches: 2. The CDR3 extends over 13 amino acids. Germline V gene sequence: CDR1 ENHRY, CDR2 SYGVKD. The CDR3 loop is CAISLAGANEQFF. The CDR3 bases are TGTGCCATCAGTCTAGCGGGAGCGAATGAGCAGTTCTTC.

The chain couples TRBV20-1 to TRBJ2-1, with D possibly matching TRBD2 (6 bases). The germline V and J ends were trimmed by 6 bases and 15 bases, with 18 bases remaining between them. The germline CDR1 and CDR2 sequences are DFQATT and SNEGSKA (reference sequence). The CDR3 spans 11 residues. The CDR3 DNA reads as TGCAGTGCAATGTGGCGGGGCCCGCTGTTCTTC. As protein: CSAMWRGPLFF.

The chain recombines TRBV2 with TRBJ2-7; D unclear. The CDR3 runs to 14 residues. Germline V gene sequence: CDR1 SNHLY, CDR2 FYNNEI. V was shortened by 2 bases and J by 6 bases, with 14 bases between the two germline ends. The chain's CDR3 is CASSEQVVRLEQYF. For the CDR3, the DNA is TGTGCCAGCAGTGAACAGGTCGTCCGTCTCGAGCAGTACTTC. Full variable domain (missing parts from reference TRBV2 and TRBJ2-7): EPEVTQTPSHQVTQMGQEVILRCVPISNHLYFYWYRQILGQKVEFLVSFYNNEISEKSEIFDDQFSVERPDGSNFTLKIRSTKLEDSAMYFCASSEQVVRLEQYFGPGTRLTVT.

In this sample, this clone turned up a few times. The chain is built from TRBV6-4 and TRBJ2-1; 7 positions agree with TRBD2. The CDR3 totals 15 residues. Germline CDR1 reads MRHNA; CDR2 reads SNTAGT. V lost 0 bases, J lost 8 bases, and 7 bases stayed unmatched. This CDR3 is CASSDSGLESDEQFF. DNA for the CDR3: TGTGCCAGCAGTGACTCAGGACTAGAGTCGGATGAGCAGTTCTTC.

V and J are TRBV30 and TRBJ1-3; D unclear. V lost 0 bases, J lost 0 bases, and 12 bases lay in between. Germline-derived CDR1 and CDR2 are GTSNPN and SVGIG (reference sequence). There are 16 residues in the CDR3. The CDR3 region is CAWSVGWAGSGNTIYF. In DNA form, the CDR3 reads TGTGCCTGGAGTGTCGGTTGGGCGGGCTCTGGAAACACCATATATTTT.

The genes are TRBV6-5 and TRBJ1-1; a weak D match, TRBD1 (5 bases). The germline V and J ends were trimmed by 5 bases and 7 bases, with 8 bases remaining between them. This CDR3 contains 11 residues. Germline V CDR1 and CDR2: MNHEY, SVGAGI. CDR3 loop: CASSGQVEAFF. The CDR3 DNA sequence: TGTGCCAGCAGTGGACAAGTTGAAGCTTTCTTT.

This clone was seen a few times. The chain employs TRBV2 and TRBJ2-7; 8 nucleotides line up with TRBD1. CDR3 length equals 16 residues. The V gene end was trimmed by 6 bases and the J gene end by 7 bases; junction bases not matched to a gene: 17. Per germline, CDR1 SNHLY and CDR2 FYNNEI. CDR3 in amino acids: CASRPEIGQGGYEQYF. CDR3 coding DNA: TGTGCCAGCAGACCAGAAATAGGACAGGGAGGTTATGAGCAGTACTTC. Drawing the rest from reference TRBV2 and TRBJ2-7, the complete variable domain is EPEVTQTPSHQVTQMGQEVILRCVPISNHLYFYWYRQILGQKVEFLVSFYNNEISEKSEIFDDQFSVERPDGSNFTLKIRSTKLEDSAMYFCASRPEIGQGGYEQYFGPGTRLTVT.